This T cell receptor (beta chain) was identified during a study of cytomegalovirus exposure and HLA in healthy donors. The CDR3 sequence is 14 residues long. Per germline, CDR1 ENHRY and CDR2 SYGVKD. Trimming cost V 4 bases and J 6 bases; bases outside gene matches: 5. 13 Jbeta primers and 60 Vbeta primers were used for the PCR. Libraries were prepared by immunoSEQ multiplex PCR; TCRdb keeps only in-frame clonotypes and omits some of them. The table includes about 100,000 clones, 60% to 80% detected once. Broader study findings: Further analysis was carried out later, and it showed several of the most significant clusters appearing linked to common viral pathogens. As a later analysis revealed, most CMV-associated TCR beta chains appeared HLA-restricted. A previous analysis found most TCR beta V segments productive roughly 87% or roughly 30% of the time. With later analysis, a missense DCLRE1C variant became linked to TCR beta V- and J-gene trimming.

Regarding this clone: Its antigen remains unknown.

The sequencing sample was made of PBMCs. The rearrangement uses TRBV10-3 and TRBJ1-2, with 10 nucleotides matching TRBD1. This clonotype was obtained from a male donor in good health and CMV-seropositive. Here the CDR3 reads CAISGDRGWHGYTF. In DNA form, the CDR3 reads TGTGCCATCAGTGGGGACAGGGGTTGGCATGGCTACACCTTC.